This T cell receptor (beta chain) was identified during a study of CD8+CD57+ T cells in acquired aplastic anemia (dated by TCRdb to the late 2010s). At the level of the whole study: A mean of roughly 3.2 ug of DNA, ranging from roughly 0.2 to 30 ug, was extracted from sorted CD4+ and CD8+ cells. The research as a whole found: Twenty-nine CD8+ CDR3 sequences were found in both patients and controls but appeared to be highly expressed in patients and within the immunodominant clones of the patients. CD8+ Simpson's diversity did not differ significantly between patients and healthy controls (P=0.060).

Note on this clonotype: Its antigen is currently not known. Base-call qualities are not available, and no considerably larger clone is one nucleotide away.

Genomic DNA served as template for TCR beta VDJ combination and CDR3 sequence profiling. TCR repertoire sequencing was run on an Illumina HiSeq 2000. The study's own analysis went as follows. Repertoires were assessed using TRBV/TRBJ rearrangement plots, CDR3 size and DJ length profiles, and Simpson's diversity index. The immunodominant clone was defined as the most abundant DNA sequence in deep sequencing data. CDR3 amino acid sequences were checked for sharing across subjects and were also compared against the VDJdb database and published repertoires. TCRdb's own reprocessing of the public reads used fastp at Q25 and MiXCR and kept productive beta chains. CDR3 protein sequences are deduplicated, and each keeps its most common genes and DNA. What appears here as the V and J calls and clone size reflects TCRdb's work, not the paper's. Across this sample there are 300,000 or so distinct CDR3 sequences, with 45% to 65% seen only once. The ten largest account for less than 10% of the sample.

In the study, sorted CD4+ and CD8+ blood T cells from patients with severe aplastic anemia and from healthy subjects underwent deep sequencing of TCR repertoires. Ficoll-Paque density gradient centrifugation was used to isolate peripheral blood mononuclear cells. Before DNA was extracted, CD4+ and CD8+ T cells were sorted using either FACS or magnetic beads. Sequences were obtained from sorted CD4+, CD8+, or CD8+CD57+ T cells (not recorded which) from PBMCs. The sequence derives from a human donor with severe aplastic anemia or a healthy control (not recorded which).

The nucleotide sequence is given as TGTGCCAGCAGTCAGCGGGGTAGCACAGATACGCAGTATTTT. This yields the protein CASSQRGSTDTQYF. This receptor chain uses TRBV6-4 and TRBJ2-3, with 7 bases matching TRBD2. V ends up 5 bases short and J 0 bases short, with an unmatched junction base count of 2. CDR1 and CDR2 (MRHNA, SNTAGT) derive from the germline V gene. The CDR3 goes from the cysteine to the phenylalanine over 14 residues. The sequence is cut down to CDR3 DNA, 42 bases in frame from base 1.